This T cell receptor (beta chain) was recovered during a study of T cells in women clearing cervical HPV infection. In the study overall: Blood came at first lesion visit for cases, post-clearance for controls.

Genomic DNA, averaging approximately 1,300 ng per sample, yielded TCR beta CDR3 via immunoSEQ. Measured with immunoSEQ multiplex PCR; TCRdb has only the in-frame clones, and not every one. The table lists about 41,000 clones. The material sequenced was blood buffy coat. This sequence was found in a woman aged 18 to 75 with a cervical HPV16 infection that either progressed to CIN3+ or cleared (not recorded which).

Partial CDR3 DNA: TGCAGTGCTTCGTTCCGGGACAGGGGGCTCACCGGGGAG. It translates to CSASFRDRGLTGE. The whole CDR3 sequence is CSASFRDRGLTGELFF. V usage is TRBV20-1 and J usage is TRBJ2-2; 12 positions agree with TRBD1. The missing CDR3 end, 3 residues past where the read stops, is filled in from the germline J gene. The V gene end was trimmed by 5 bases and the J gene end by 4 bases; junction bases not matched to a gene: 8. This CDR3 spans 16 amino acids. Germline V gene lookup returns CDR1 DFQATT and CDR2 SNEGSKA (reference sequence).